Here is one T cell receptor beta chain with its context. Antigen: not known. Trimming cost V 3 bases and J 1 base, with 9 bases left between them. The CDR3 runs 14 residues. The germline V gene encodes CDR1 KGHSH and CDR2 LQKENI. The method was immunoSEQ multiplex PCR; TCRdb's version includes in-frame clones alone and lacks a portion of them. This table holds 65,000 to 70,000 clones, around 85% found once. This sample is drawn from a study of a mutant IDH1 vaccine in newly diagnosed glioma. Study overall: Sex among treated patients split about 62% male, roughly 40% female; mean age was roughly 40 years. Every participant had undergone radiotherapy, temozolomide, or both before, and most underwent both. Study observations and caveats: Vaccination elicited immune responses in 93.3% of patients. Changes in top peripheral clonotypes did not appear linked to pseudoprogression.

Time point indicated: baseline, week 1 (first vaccination visit). Treatment here: pre-vaccination baseline after standard-of-care therapy. The chain is built from TRBV18 and TRBJ1-1; D is perhaps TRBD1 (5 bases). This TCR came from a man under 40 with glioma. Sequences were derived from PBMCs, sampled from a glioma patient treated with radiotherapy, temozolomide or both. Here the CDR3 reads CASSPVQANTEAFF. The CDR3 region has the DNA TGTGCCAGCTCACCCGTACAGGCGAACACTGAAGCTTTCTTT.